The 23 T cell receptor beta chains below were found in one sample sequenced in a study of T-cell memory formation after mild COVID-19. TCRdb called the 5' RACE reads again in MiXCR, with one record for every CDR3 protein. The table has 550,000 to 600,000 distinct CDR3 sequences, approximately 21% seen once. The sequencing sample was made of PBMCs or a T cell subset sorted from them (not recorded which). Receptors were obtained from an adult woman who had mild COVID-19 (a few samples of this study predate the infection). Cell type and time point are not known.

This clonotype was observed a handful of times. This sequence joins TRBV7-6 and TRBJ2-3, with 10 bases fitting TRBD2. The germline V gene has CDR1 SGHVS and CDR2 FNYEAQ. V lost 3 bases, J lost 3 bases, and 9 bases stayed unmatched. The CDR3 runs to 17 residues. CDR3 protein: CASSFGQRGGRTDTQYF. The CDR3 DNA is TGTGCCAGCAGCTTCGGTCAGCGGGGGGGCAGAACAGATACGCAGTATTTT.

This clonotype was detected a few times. The rearrangement joins TRBV12-3 or TRBV12-4 to TRBJ1-2, with TRBD1 matching over 9 bases. Germline trimming cut 2 bases from V and 7 bases from J; bases unmatched to any gene: 14. This CDR3 has 17 amino acids. DNA for the CDR3: TGTGCCAGCAGTTTATTATCGATTCAGGACAGGGGACGTGGCTACACCTTC. Protein product: CASSLLSIQDRGRGYTF.

This clonotype was picked up many times. CDR3 sequence reads: CSAVGGADEQYF. The CDR3 nucleotides read TGCAGCGCTGTAGGAGGGGCGGACGAGCAGTACTTC. V usage is TRBV29-1 and J usage is TRBJ2-7; possibly TRBD2 for D (6 bases). Trimming shortened V by 7 bases and J by 5 bases, and 15 bases separated the two germline ends. The CDR3 contains 12 residues. Germline V gene sequence: CDR1 SQVTM, CDR2 ANQGSEA.

This clonotype has a handful of counts. The gene calls are TRBV7-3 and TRBJ2-2; D could derive from TRBD1 or TRBD2 (5 bases each). In germline, CDR1 is SGHTA, CDR2 FQGTGA. V shed 5 bases and J shed 1 base, with 17 bases lying between them. The CDR3 sequence is 17 residues long. The CDR3 DNA follows: TGTGCCAGCAGCCGAACCCCGGGACGGGGGAACACCGGGGAGCTGTTTTTT. It translates to CASSRTPGRGNTGELFF.

V is TRBV19 and J is TRBJ2-3; D perhaps matches TRBD2 (6 bases). The germline V gene encodes CDR1 LNHDA and CDR2 SQIVND (reference sequence). This CDR3 has 15 residues. Trimming cost V 3 bases and J 2 bases, with 12 bases left between them. CDR3: CASSIVGTPTDTQYF. The DNA of the CDR3 is TGTGCCAGTAGTATCGTCGGGACTCCCACAGATACGCAGTATTTT.

The chain has TRBV12-3 or TRBV12-4 and TRBJ1-5; D not certain. CDR3 length: 14 residues. V was clipped by 5 bases and J by 0 bases, with 8 bases between them. In DNA form, the CDR3 reads TGTGCCAGCAGTCTCGAATATAGCAATCAGCCCCAGCATTTT. Translated, it gives CASSLEYSNQPQHF.

This clonotype was seen more than once but under ten times. The V gene is TRBV7-9, the J gene TRBJ1-2; the match to TRBD1 covers 7 bases. Germline trimming cut 7 bases from V and 8 bases from J; bases unmatched to any gene: 19. CDR3 size: 16 residues. Germline V gene lookup returns CDR1 SEHNR and CDR2 FQNEAQ (reference sequence). CDR3 in DNA: TGTGCCAGCACCCTTGGGGCGGCGACAGGGCTAGGCGGCTACACCTTC. As protein: CASTLGAATGLGGYTF. Filled out from reference TRBV7-9 and TRBJ1-2, the complete variable domain reads DTGVSQNPRHKITKRGQNVTFRCDPISEHNRLYWYRQTLGQGPEFLTYFQNEAQLEKSRLLSDRFSAERPKGSFSTLEIQRTEQGDSAMYLCASTLGAATGLGGYTFGSGTRLTVV.

This clonotype was counted only a few times. V and J are TRBV7-9 and TRBJ1-2, with D hard to call. This CDR3 has 13 amino acids. The V gene's germline CDR1 is SEHNR and CDR2 FQNEAQ (reference sequence). With 4 bases removed from V and 2 bases from J, the gap between germline ends came to 8 bases. DNA of the CDR3: TGTGCCAGCAGCTCCACAAGAAACTATGGCTACACCTTC. Translated, it gives CASSSTRNYGYTF.

This clonotype came up a few times. CDR3 loop: CASSNGLLTDTQYF. The DNA for the CDR3 is TGTGCCAGCAGTAACGGGTTACTCACAGATACGCAGTATTTT. The chain joins TRBV12-3 or TRBV12-4 to TRBJ2-3; D not resolved. CDR3 length equals 14 residues. Trimming pared 5 bases from V and 2 bases from J, leaving 11 bases between.

V and J are TRBV7-9 and TRBJ2-2; no clear D. The ends were cut back, 6 bases at V and 6 bases at J, with 14 bases in the middle. There are 14 residues in the CDR3. The germline gives CDR1 SEHNR, CDR2 FQNEAQ (reference sequence). CDR3 amino acids: CASRQVRAPGELFF. The CDR3 coding sequence is TGTGCCAGCAGACAAGTCCGGGCTCCCGGGGAGCTGTTTTTT.

This clonotype appeared a few times. CDR3 in amino acids: CASNTGVGYGYTF. The CDR3 DNA follows: TGTGCCAGTAATACAGGGGTAGGCTATGGCTACACCTTC. The chain is built from TRBV19 and TRBJ1-2, with 7 bases fitting TRBD1. Per the germline V gene, CDR1 is LNHDA and CDR2 is SQIVND (reference sequence). Trimming cost V 7 bases and J 4 bases; bases outside gene matches: 6. The CDR3 spans 13 residues.

The chain uses TRBV24-1 and TRBJ2-1; possibly TRBD1 or TRBD2 for D (6 bases each). Per germline, CDR1 KGHDR and CDR2 SFDVKD. Trimming stripped 3 bases from V and 7 bases from J, with 15 bases between. The CDR3 totals 15 residues. CDR3: CATSDSRGLSNEQFF. The CDR3 DNA follows: TGTGCCACCAGTGATAGCAGGGGACTTTCGAATGAGCAGTTCTTC.

V and J are TRBV4-1 and TRBJ2-1, with D possibly being TRBD2 (6 bases). CDR3 length: 16 amino acids. Germline V gives CDR1 MGHRA, CDR2 YSYEKL. Trimming took off 3 bases at V and 7 bases at J, with 19 bases between the two ends. CDR3 residues: CASSHQRVVILNEQFF. The CDR3 DNA sequence: TGCGCCAGCAGCCACCAGCGGGTGGTGATTCTGAATGAGCAGTTCTTC.

This clonotype showed up just a few times. The rearrangement uses TRBV7-2 and TRBJ2-5; 7 bases line up with TRBD1. Trimming removed 0 bases from V and 5 bases from J; junction bases left unmatched: 6. The CDR3 is 15 residues long. CDR1 is SGHTA and CDR2 is FQGNSA in the germline V gene. The CDR3, as DNA: TGTGCCAGCAGCTTAGCCCACAGGGGTGGGGAGACCCAGTACTTC. This encodes CASSLAHRGGETQYF.

This clonotype showed up just a few times. The V gene is TRBV5-1, the J gene TRBJ1-1; D is perhaps TRBD1 (6 bases). Looked up from germline, CDR1 is SGHRS and CDR2 is YFSETQ. The V gene lost 3 bases and the J gene lost 6 bases, with 15 bases spanning the gap. The CDR3 covers 14 residues. CDR3 in DNA: TGCGCCAGCAGCTACAGAACAGGGCAGGCTGAAGCTTTCTTT. Translated: CASSYRTGQAEAFF.

The chain couples TRBV12-3 or TRBV12-4 to TRBJ2-7, with D possibly matching TRBD2 (6 bases). Trimming pared 1 base from V and 5 bases from J, leaving 12 bases between. The CDR3 is 14 amino acids. The CDR3 loop reads CASSLGGDVHEQYF. The CDR3 bases are TGTGCCAGCAGTTTAGGGGGGGACGTCCACGAGCAGTACTTC.

This clonotype was observed a handful of times. The rearrangement joins TRBV5-6 to TRBJ2-7, with TRBD2 matching 8 bases. The CDR3 sequence is 15 residues long. Germline CDR1 SGHDT, CDR2 YYEEEE. With V trimmed by 5 bases and J by 3 bases, 10 bases remained unmatched. CDR3 amino acids: CASSHGERGNYEQYF. DNA for the CDR3: TGTGCCAGCAGTCATGGGGAGCGGGGGAACTACGAGCAGTACTTC.

V gene TRBV29-1 combines with J gene TRBJ2-3, with unresolved D. Germline loops: CDR1 SQVTM, CDR2 ANQGSEA. The CDR3 runs to 11 residues. Trimming pared 4 bases from V and 5 bases from J, leaving 7 bases between. Here the CDR3 reads CSVGRGDTQYF. CDR3 DNA: TGCAGCGTTGGTAGAGGAGATACGCAGTATTTT.

This clonotype was found a few times. The rearrangement joins TRBV4-1 to TRBJ2-4; TRBD1 agrees at 7 bases. The CDR3 sequence is 20 residues long. V lost 0 bases to trimming and J lost 0 bases; unmatched junction nucleotides: 14. The germline V gene encodes CDR1 MGHRA and CDR2 YSYEKL. CDR3 DNA sequence: TGCGCCAGCAGCCAAGAAGGGTCCGGACAGGTTAAACTAGCCAAAAACATTCAGTACTTC. It specifies CASSQEGSGQVKLAKNIQYF.

This clonotype was found a few times. This chain uses TRBV27 with TRBJ2-5; the D gene is possibly TRBD1 (6 bases). The CDR3 contains 17 residues. The germline V and J ends were trimmed by 4 bases and 1 base, with 19 bases remaining between them. The germline gives CDR1 MNHEY, CDR2 SMNVEV (reference sequence). The CDR3 DNA sequence: TGTGCCAGCAGTTACTCCGCTTTTGGGGGCCCCCAAGAGACCCAGTACTTC. Amino acids: CASSYSAFGGPQETQYF.

The chain couples TRBV12-3 or TRBV12-4 to TRBJ2-1, with a tentative D call TRBD1 (5 bases). Trimming shortened V by 6 bases and J by 1 base, and 19 bases separated the two germline ends. This CDR3 has 17 residues. Here the CDR3 reads CASRGLGARTSYNEQFF. In DNA, the CDR3 is TGTGCCAGCAGGGGGCTAGGCGCCCGCACGTCCTACAATGAGCAGTTCTTC.

The chain links TRBV5-5 to TRBJ1-3; D might be TRBD1 (6 bases). V lost 0 bases and J 0 bases, leaving 7 bases between the germline ends. The germline CDR1 and CDR2 sequences are SGHKS and YYEKEE (reference sequence). This CDR3 has 15 residues. The CDR3 region has the DNA TGTGCCAGCAGCTTGGACAGGGTCTCTGGAAACACCATATATTTT. It is translated as CASSLDRVSGNTIYF.

This clonotype is categorized as medium-sized. V gene TRBV7-9 combines with J gene TRBJ1-2, with D maybe TRBD1 (5 bases). V lost 4 bases to trimming and J lost 2 bases, with 11 bases between them. This CDR3 contains 14 residues. CDR1 and CDR2 (germline): SEHNR, FQNEAQ (reference sequence). This chain's CDR3 is CASSSDSVNYGYTF. CDR3 in DNA: TGTGCCAGCAGCTCCGACAGTGTCAACTATGGCTACACCTTC.